A single sample gave rise to the 27 T cell receptor beta chains below, sequenced in a study of cytomegalovirus exposure and HLA in healthy donors. The PCR contained 60 Vbeta and 13 Jbeta primers. Produced via immunoSEQ multiplex PCR; TCRdb's table is partial and in-frame only. The table lists around 160,000 clones, 78% of them singletons, with 3% in the top ten. The source material was PBMCs. The receptors come from a man aged 35-49 years in good health and CMV-seropositive.

V gene TRBV11-2 combines with J gene TRBJ2-5; TRBD2 is a possible D gene (5 bases). V lost 5 bases and J lost 7, with 8 bases in between. Per germline, CDR1 SGHAT and CDR2 FQNNGV. The CDR3 contains 11 residues. DNA for the CDR3: TGTGCCAGCAGCCCCAGCGGGACCCAGTACTTC. Translated: CASSPSGTQYF.

The chain carries TRBV5-1 and TRBJ2-7; D possibly corresponds to TRBD2 (5 bases). This CDR3 is built from 17 residues. CDR1 and CDR2 (germline): SGHRS, YFSETQ. With 4 bases removed from V and 5 bases from J, the gap between germline ends came to 25 bases. CDR3 DNA sequence: TGCGCCAGCAGCATTGGGAACTCCTTACTAGTTACGGACGAGCAGTACTTC. Translated, it gives CASSIGNSLLVTDEQYF.

In this sample, this clone turned up once. The chain joins TRBV6-6 to TRBJ1-5, with D possibly matching TRBD1 (5 bases). Germline CDR1 is MNHNY and CDR2 is SVGAGI (reference sequence). This CDR3 spans 16 amino acids. V was clipped by 4 bases and J by 2 bases, with 15 bases between them. CDR3 nucleotides: TGTGCCAGCAGTTCTGTCCAGGGCGGTGGCAATCAGCCCCAGCATTTT. It yields the protein CASSSVQGGGNQPQHF.

The gene calls are TRBV6-6 and TRBJ2-1; no definite D call. The germline gives CDR1 MNHNY, CDR2 SVGAGI (reference sequence). The CDR3 sequence is 15 residues long. V was shortened by 2 bases and J by 2 bases, with 10 bases between the two germline ends. CDR3 sequence (DNA): TGTGCCAGCAGTTACGCGATCCTGACCTACAATGAGCAGTTCTTC. It codes for CASSYAILTYNEQFF.

This rearrangement joins TRBV5-8 to TRBJ2-5; possibly TRBD2 for D (5 bases). V gave up 1 base and J gave up 5 bases, with 12 bases separating them. CDR3 length equals 14 residues. Germline loops: CDR1 SGHTS, CDR2 YDEGEE. The CDR3 region is CASSLRGSTETQYF. CDR3 bases: TGTGCCAGCAGCTTGCGTGGGAGCACCGAGACCCAGTACTTC.

This chain links TRBV6-5 with TRBJ2-7; 8 positions match TRBD1. The CDR3 consists of 15 residues. Germline CDR1 and CDR2: MNHEY and SVGAGI. With V trimmed by 2 bases and J by 6 bases, 9 bases remained unmatched. CDR3 nucleotides: TGTGCCAGCAGTTACGGGCAGGGGGCTCTGAGCGAGCAGTACTTC. Amino acids: CASSYGQGALSEQYF.

The rearrangement joins TRBV18 to TRBJ2-3; 8 bases are shared with TRBD2. The V segment lost 3 bases and the J segment 4 bases; nucleotides outside the gene matches: 9. The CDR3 is 16 amino acids. From germline, CDR1 is KGHSH and CDR2 LQKENI. The CDR3 loop is CASSPLGLVDPDTQYF. The CDR3 bases are TGTGCCAGCTCACCTCTGGGACTAGTCGATCCAGATACGCAGTATTTT.

The gene calls are TRBV29-1 and TRBJ1-5, with 8 bases matching TRBD1. The CDR3 covers 14 residues. The germline CDR1 and CDR2 sequences are SQVTM and ANQGSEA. V lost 6 bases, J lost 3 bases, and 7 bases stayed unmatched. CDR3 in amino acids: CSVGGTGLNQPQHF. The CDR3 region has the DNA TGCAGCGTAGGGGGGACAGGCCTCAATCAGCCCCAGCATTTT.

The rearrangement joins TRBV18 to TRBJ2-2, with 14 bases that match TRBD2. Trimming at V came to 4 bases and at J to 4 bases, leaving 8 bases not matched to a gene. CDR1 and CDR2 from the germline V gene are KGHSH and LQKENI. The CDR3 loop spans 18 amino acids. CDR3 DNA: TGTGCCAGCTCACGAGGACTAGCGGGAGGAGTAGGCACCGGGGAGCTGTTTTTT. Translation gives CASSRGLAGGVGTGELFF. The variable domain in full, with the rest retrieved from reference TRBV18 and TRBJ2-2, is NAGVMQNPRHLVRRRGQEARLRCSPMKGHSHVYWYRQLPEEGLKFMVYLQKENIIDESGMPKERFSAEFPKEGPSILRIQQVVRGDSAAYFCASSRGLAGGVGTGELFFGEGSRLTVL.

V is TRBV11-2 and J is TRBJ2-1; 7 positions agree with TRBD2. This CDR3 contains 15 residues. The V gene end was trimmed by 1 base and the J gene end by 4 bases; junction bases not matched to a gene: 4. Germline V CDR1 and CDR2: SGHAT, FQNNGV. This chain's CDR3 is CASSLVAGAYNEQFF. The CDR3 nucleotides read TGTGCCAGCAGCTTAGTGGCGGGAGCTTACAATGAGCAGTTCTTC. Supplemented by reference TRBV11-2 and TRBJ2-1, the full variable domain reads EAGVAQSPRYKIIEKRQSVAFWCNPISGHATLYWYQQILGQGPKLLIQFQNNGVVDDSQLPKDRFSAERLKGVDSTLKIQPAKLEDSAVYLCASSLVAGAYNEQFFGPGTRLTVL.

The chain recombines TRBV7-2 with TRBJ2-5; D is undetermined. From germline, CDR1 is SGHTA and CDR2 FQGNSA. There are 15 residues in the CDR3. V gave up 2 bases and J gave up 4 bases, with 14 bases separating them. The CDR3 DNA sequence: TGTGCCAGCAGCTTATTAAGGAGTTTTGGAGAGACCCAGTACTTC. Translated, it gives CASSLLRSFGETQYF. The full variable domain, rest sourced from reference TRBV7-2 and TRBJ2-5, is GAGVSQSPSNKVTEKGKDVELRCDPISGHTALYWYRQSLGQGLEFLIYFQGNSAPDKSGLPSDRFSAERTGGSVSTLTIQRTQQEDSAVYLCASSLLRSFGETQYFGPGTRLLVL.

CDR3 DNA sequence: TGTGCCACCAGCAGGGACACCCGGTCGAGGGAGCAGTACTTC. Residues: CATSRDTRSREQYF. This chain uses TRBV15 with TRBJ2-7, with a weak D call TRBD1 (5 bases). This CDR3 has 14 residues. Per the germline V gene, CDR1 is LNHNV and CDR2 is YYDKDF (reference sequence). V dropped 3 bases and J dropped 7 bases, with 16 bases sitting between them.

The CDR3 DNA is TGTGCCAGCAGTGAAGGTAGTACTAGCGGAGGAGGGACCCAGTACTTC. It translates to CASSEGSTSGGGTQYF. This chain uses TRBV6-1 with TRBJ2-5; 8 bases are shared with TRBD2. The J segment lost 7 bases and the V segment lost 1 base, leaving 11 bases of the junction unmatched. The CDR3 is 16 residues long. Germline loops: CDR1 MNHNS, CDR2 SASEGT.

This clone was seen a few times. V is TRBV19 and J is TRBJ1-2; TRBD1 is a possible D gene (5 bases). This CDR3 is 13 amino acids long. V lost 5 bases and J 8 bases, leaving 15 bases between the germline ends. Looked up from germline, CDR1 is LNHDA and CDR2 is SQIVND (reference sequence). The CDR3 loop reads CASSLRTSEGYTF. CDR3 nucleotide sequence: TGTGCCAGTAGTCTCCGGACATCTGAGGGCTACACCTTC.

J is TRBJ1-1 and V is TRBV5-1; 7 nucleotides align to TRBD1. J lost 3 bases, V lost 2 bases, and 4 bases had no gene match. Germline V lookup: CDR1 SGHRS, CDR2 YFSETQ. This CDR3 has 14 residues. In DNA form, the CDR3 reads TGCGCCAGCAGCTTAGATACAGGGGACACTGAAGCTTTCTTT. Its protein is CASSLDTGDTEAFF.

This clone has only a few counts. The V gene is TRBV7-9, the J gene TRBJ1-2; 9 nucleotides match TRBD1. CDR3 length: 15 residues. V trimming: 6 bases; J trimming: 4 bases; junction bases outside the gene matches: 9. Germline CDR1 and CDR2: SEHNR and FQNEAQ (reference sequence). The DNA of the CDR3 is TGTGCCAGCAGTTCTTCCGGGACAGGGTTCTATGGCTACACCTTC. Its protein product is CASSSSGTGFYGYTF.

This chain links TRBV5-6 with TRBJ2-7, with 8 nucleotides matching TRBD1. Germline V gives CDR1 SGHDT, CDR2 YYEEEE. The V and J ends lost 1 base and 12 bases, in that order; junction bases with no gene match: 9. The CDR3 extends over 13 amino acids. CDR3 nucleotides: TGTGCCAGCAGCTTGTATGCAGGACAGGGACGGTACTTC. It is translated as CASSLYAGQGRYF.

This clone was seen just once. J is TRBJ2-2 and V is TRBV7-6; D unclear. The CDR3 extends over 13 amino acids. V lost 4 bases, J lost 6 bases, and 9 bases lay in between. Germline CDR1 SGHVS, CDR2 FNYEAQ. The DNA of the CDR3 is TGTGCCAGCAGCTCGCGGCTAGCCGGGGAGCTGTTTTTT. This gives the protein CASSSRLAGELFF.

This clone was counted between two and nine times. The chain carries TRBV19 and TRBJ2-2; 11 bases match TRBD2. Germline V gives CDR1 LNHDA, CDR2 SQIVND (reference sequence). J gave up 8 bases and V 0 bases, and 11 bases lay outside the gene matches. The CDR3 has 18 amino acids. The CDR3 spells CASSIDQLAGALRGELFF. The CDR3 region has the DNA TGTGCCAGTAGTATAGATCAACTAGCGGGAGCCCTCAGGGGGGAGCTGTTTTTT.

V and J are TRBV25-1 and TRBJ2-2; perhaps TRBD1 as D (5 bases). The CDR3 sequence is 12 residues long. V lost 6 bases and J lost 3, with 5 bases in between. Germline V lookup: CDR1 MGHDK, CDR2 SYGVNS. CDR3 residues: CASSRDTGELFF. The CDR3 coding sequence is TGTGCCAGCAGCAGGGACACCGGGGAGCTGTTTTTT.

The chain combines TRBV11-2 with TRBJ2-1; D not certain. V lost 1 base and J lost 0, with 7 bases in between. The CDR3 runs 15 residues. The germline V gene encodes CDR1 SGHAT and CDR2 FQNNGV. The CDR3 spells CASSLGGTSYNEQFF. The CDR3 DNA sequence: TGTGCCAGCAGCTTAGGAGGTACCTCCTACAATGAGCAGTTCTTC.

This chain links TRBV15 with TRBJ2-3; 8 bases fit TRBD2. Trimming at V came to 4 bases and at J to 6 bases, leaving 6 bases not matched to a gene. The CDR3 sequence is 14 residues long. CDR1 is LNHNV, CDR2 YYDKDF, per germline (reference sequence). The CDR3 loop is CATSTGLDSDTQYF. The CDR3 bases are TGTGCCACCAGCACGGGACTAGATTCCGATACGCAGTATTTT.

This chain connects TRBV25-1 to TRBJ1-2; D is perhaps TRBD1 (6 bases). Per germline, CDR1 MGHDK and CDR2 SYGVNS. V lost 2 bases and J lost 3, with 10 bases in between. The CDR3 covers 14 residues. CDR3 in amino acids: CASSEPGTHYGYTF. As DNA, the CDR3 is TGTGCCAGCAGTGAACCTGGGACACACTATGGCTACACCTTC.

This sequence joins TRBV27 and TRBJ2-4; the D is unclear. The CDR3 consists of 13 residues. V lost 6 bases, J lost 2 bases, and 8 bases lay in between. CDR1 and CDR2 (germline): MNHEY, SMNVEV (reference sequence). The CDR3 DNA sequence: TGTGCCAGCAGAGAGTTACCCAAAAACATTCAGTACTTC. It specifies CASRELPKNIQYF.

This clone came up once. The chain employs TRBV6-4 and TRBJ2-3; the match to TRBD2 covers 10 bases. J lost 0 bases, V lost 4 bases, and 7 bases had no gene match. Germline loops: CDR1 MRHNA, CDR2 SNTAGT. The CDR3 spans 17 residues. The CDR3 DNA reads as TGTGCCAGCAGTGTTATAGCGGGAGGACCTAGCACAGATACGCAGTATTTT. Translating gives CASSVIAGGPSTDTQYF.

This clone came up once. The chain joins TRBV7-3 to TRBJ2-3, with TRBD2 matching 7 bases. Germline V gene lookup returns CDR1 SGHTA and CDR2 FQGTGA. The CDR3 length is 14 residues. J was trimmed by 4 bases and V by 1 base; bases with no gene match: 2. The CDR3 is CASSLSGSPDTQYF. The CDR3 coding sequence is TGTGCCAGCAGCTTAAGCGGGAGCCCAGATACGCAGTATTTT. Filled out from reference TRBV7-3 and TRBJ2-3, the complete variable domain reads GAGVSQTPSNKVTEKGKYVELRCDPISGHTALYWYRQSLGQGPEFLIYFQGTGAADDSGLPNDRFFAVRPEGSVSTLKIQRTERGDSAVYLCASSLSGSPDTQYFGPGTRLTVL.

The gene calls are TRBV6-4 and TRBJ2-3; 7 nucleotides line up with TRBD1. With 5 bases clipped from V and 6 bases from J, the junction kept 5 bases outside the gene matches. Germline CDR1 reads MRHNA; CDR2 reads SNTAGT. This CDR3 is 13 amino acids long. CDR3 loop: CASSPGQWDTQYF. CDR3 DNA: TGTGCCAGCAGTCCGGGACAGTGGGATACGCAGTATTTT.